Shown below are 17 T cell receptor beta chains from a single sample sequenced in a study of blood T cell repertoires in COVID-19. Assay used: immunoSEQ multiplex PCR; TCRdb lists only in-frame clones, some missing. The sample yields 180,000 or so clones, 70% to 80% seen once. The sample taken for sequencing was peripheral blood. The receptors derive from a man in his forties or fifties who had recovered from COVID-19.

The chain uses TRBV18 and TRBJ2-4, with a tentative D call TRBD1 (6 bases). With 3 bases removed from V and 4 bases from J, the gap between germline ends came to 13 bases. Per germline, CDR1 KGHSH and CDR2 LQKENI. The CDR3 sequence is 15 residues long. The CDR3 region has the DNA TGTGCCAGCTCACCCCTAGACAGGCGGAAAAACATTCAGTACTTC. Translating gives CASSPLDRRKNIQYF.

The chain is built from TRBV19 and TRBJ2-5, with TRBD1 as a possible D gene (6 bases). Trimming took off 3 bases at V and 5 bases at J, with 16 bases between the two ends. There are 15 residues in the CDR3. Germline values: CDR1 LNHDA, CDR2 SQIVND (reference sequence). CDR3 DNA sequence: TGTGCCAGTAGTATCGGGACATGGAAATGGGAGACCCAGTACTTC. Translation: CASSIGTWKWETQYF.

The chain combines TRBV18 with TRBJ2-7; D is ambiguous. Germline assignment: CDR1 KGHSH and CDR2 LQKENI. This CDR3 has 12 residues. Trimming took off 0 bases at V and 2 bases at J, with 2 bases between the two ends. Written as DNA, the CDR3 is TGTGCCAGCTCACCACCCACCTACGAGCAGTACTTC. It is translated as CASSPPTYEQYF. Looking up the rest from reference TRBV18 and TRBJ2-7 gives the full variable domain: NAGVMQNPRHLVRRRGQEARLRCSPMKGHSHVYWYRQLPEEGLKFMVYLQKENIIDESGMPKERFSAEFPKEGPSILRIQQVVRGDSAAYFCASSPPTYEQYFGPGTRLTVT.

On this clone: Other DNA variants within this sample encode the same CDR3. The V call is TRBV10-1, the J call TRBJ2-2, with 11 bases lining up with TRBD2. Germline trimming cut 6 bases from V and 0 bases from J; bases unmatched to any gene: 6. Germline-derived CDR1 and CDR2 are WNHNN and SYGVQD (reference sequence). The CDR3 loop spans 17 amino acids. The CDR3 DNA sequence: TGCGCCAGCAGCTCCGGGACTAGCGGCCCGAACACCGGGGAGCTGTTTTTT. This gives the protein CASSSGTSGPNTGELFF.

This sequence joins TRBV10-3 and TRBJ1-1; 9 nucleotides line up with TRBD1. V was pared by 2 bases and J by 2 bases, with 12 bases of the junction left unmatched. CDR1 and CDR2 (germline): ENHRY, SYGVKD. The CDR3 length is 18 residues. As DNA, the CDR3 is TGTGCCATCAGTGAGGGACAGGGGTCGCGCAAGTCCAACACTGAAGCTTTCTTT. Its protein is CAISEGQGSRKSNTEAFF.

The DNA of the CDR3 is TGTGCCAGCAGCCGAGGGACTAGCGGGAGCCAGTACGAGCAGTACTTC. Translating it yields CASSRGTSGSQYEQYF. This chain connects TRBV7-8 to TRBJ2-7; the match to TRBD2 covers 14 bases. Germline trimming cut 5 bases from V and 4 bases from J; bases unmatched to any gene: 7. CDR3 length: 16 residues. Looked up from germline, CDR1 is SGHVS and CDR2 is FQNEAQ.

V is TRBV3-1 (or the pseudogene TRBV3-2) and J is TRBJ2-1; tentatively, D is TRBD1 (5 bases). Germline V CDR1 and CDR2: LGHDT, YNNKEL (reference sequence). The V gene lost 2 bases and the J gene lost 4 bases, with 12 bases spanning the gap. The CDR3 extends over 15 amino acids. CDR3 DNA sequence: TGTGCCAGCAGCCAAAGGGGCGCAGGGTACAATGAGCAGTTCTTC. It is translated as CASSQRGAGYNEQFF.

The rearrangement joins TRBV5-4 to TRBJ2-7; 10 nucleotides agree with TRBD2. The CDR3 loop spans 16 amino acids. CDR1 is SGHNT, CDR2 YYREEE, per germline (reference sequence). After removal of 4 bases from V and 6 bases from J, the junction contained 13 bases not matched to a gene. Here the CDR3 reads CASSPGTSVPSLEQYF. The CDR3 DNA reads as TGTGCCAGCAGCCCCGGGACTAGCGTTCCGTCCCTCGAGCAGTACTTC.

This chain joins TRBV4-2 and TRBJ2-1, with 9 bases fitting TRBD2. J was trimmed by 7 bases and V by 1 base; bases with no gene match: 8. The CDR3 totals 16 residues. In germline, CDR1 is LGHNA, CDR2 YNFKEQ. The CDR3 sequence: CASSQASSGISNEQFF. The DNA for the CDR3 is TGTGCCAGCAGCCAAGCGTCTAGCGGGATTTCAAATGAGCAGTTCTTC.

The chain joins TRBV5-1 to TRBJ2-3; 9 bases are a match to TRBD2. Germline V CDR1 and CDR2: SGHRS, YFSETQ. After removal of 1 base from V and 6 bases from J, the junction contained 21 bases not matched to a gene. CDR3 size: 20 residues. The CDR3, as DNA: TGCGCCAGCAGCTTGTTTAGTAGGCGGGAGGGCCTTAGGCCGTCGGATACGCAGTATTTT. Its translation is CASSLFSRREGLRPSDTQYF.

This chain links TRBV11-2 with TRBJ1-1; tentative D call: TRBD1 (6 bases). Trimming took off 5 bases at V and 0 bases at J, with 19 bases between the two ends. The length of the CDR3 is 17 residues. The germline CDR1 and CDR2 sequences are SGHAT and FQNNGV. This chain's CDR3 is CASSRTPGHLMNTEAFF. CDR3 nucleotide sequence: TGTGCCAGCAGCCGAACCCCGGGACACCTGATGAACACTGAAGCTTTCTTT.

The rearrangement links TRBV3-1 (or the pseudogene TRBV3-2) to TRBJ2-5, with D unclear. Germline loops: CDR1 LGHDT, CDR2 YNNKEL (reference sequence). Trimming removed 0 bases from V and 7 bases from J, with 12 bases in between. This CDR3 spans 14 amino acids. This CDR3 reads CASSQDTRSWTQYF. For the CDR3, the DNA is TGTGCCAGCAGCCAAGATACGAGGTCTTGGACCCAGTACTTC.

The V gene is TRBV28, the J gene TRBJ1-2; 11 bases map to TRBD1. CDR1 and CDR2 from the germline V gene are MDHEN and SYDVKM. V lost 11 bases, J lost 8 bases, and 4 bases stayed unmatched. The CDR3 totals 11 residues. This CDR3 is CAGQGAFGYTF. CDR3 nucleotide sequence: TGTGCCGGACAGGGGGCCTTCGGCTACACCTTC.

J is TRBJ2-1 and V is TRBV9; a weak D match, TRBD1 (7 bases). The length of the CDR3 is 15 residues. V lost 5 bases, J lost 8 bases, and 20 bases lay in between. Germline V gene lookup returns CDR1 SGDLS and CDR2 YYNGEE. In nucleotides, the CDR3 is TGTGCCAGCAGACGACAGGGACTTACTCGGGATGAGCAGTTCTTC. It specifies CASRRQGLTRDEQFF.

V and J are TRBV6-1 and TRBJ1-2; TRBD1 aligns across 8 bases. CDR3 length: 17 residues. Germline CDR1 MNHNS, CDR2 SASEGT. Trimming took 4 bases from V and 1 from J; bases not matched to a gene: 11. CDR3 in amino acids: CASSVYFVGQGNYGYTF. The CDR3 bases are TGTGCCAGCAGTGTCTATTTTGTTGGACAGGGTAACTATGGCTACACCTTC.

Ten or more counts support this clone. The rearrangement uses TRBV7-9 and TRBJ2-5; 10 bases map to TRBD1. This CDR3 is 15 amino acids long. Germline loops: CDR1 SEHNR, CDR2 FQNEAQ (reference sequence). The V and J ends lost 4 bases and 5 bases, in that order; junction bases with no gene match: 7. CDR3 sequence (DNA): TGTGCCAGCAGCTCGACAGGGGGCTTAATTGAGACCCAGTACTTC. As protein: CASSSTGGLIETQYF.

The chain's CDR3 is CASIGQAAEAFF. DNA for the CDR3: TGTGCCAGTATCGGACAGGCGGCTGAAGCTTTCTTT. This sequence joins TRBV19 and TRBJ1-1, with 7 bases fitting TRBD1. The germline V gene has CDR1 LNHDA and CDR2 SQIVND (reference sequence). The CDR3 loop spans 12 amino acids. Trimming took 7 bases from V and 6 from J; bases not matched to a gene: 5.